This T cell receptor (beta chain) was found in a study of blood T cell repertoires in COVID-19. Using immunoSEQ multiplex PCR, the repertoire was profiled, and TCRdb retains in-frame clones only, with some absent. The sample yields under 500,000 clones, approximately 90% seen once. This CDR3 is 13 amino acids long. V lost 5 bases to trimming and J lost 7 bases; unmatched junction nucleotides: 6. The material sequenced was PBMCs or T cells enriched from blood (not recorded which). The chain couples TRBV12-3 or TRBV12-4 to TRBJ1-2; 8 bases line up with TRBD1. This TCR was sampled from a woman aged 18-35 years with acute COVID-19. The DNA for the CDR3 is TGTGCCAGCAGTCTCACAGGGGGGGGTGGCTACACCTTC. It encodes CASSLTGGGGYTF.